This TCR beta chain was obtained from a study of Tregs in tolerant kidney transplant recipients. Study-wide results and limits: Biological reproducibility was not directly addressed in this study.

A word on this clone: Its antigen is undetermined.

Only in-frame clones appear in the TCRdb table, and some are missing; sequencing was by immunoSEQ multiplex PCR. Of fewer than 100,000 clones in the sample, 91% were seen once. Sequences were derived from Tregs from blood, sampled before the transplant. This receptor was taken from a human donor who received a combined kidney and bone marrow transplant.

The CDR3 coding sequence is TGTGCCAGCAGTCGGCCTAGCGGGAGCCTTCCAGTATCTACAGATACGCAGTATTTT. It translates to CASSRPSGSLPVSTDTQYF. The V call is TRBV28, the J call TRBJ2-3, with 10 bases identical to TRBD2. The CDR3 consists of 19 residues. V shed 5 bases, J shed 3 bases, and the junction held 17 bases outside the gene matches. Germline-derived CDR1 and CDR2 are MDHEN and SYDVKM.